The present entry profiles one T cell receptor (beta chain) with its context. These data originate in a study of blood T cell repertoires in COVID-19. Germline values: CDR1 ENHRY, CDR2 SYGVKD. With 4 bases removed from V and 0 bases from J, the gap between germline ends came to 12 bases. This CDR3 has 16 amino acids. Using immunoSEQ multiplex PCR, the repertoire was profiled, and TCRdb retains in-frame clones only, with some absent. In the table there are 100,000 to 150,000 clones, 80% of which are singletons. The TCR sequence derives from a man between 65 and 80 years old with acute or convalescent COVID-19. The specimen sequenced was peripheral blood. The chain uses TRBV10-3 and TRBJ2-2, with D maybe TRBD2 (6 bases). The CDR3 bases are TGTGCCATCAGTGGCGCTGGGGGGTCGAACACCGGGGAGCTGTTTTTT. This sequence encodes CAISGAGGSNTGELFF.